The following is a T cell receptor (beta chain) sequence with its context. Methods used by the authors: By means of reference gene primer amplification, nucleated cell counts were estimated. This table comes from immunoSEQ multiplex PCR, and its TCRdb copy is limited to in-frame clones, with some not included. V, J and clone size are those of that table, while D and trimming were read from the DNA. The sample has some 260,000 clones, over 70% seen once. The sample belongs to a study of blood T cell repertoires in COVID-19. Study overall: Sites in the United States, Italy and Spain provided acute and convalescent COVID-19 samples. From T cells, B-cell-depleted T cells, or PBMCs came the material, which was cDNA or gDNA.

The CDR3 length is 16 residues. V lost 5 bases, J lost 0 bases, and 9 bases stayed unmatched. Germline loops: CDR1 MNHEY, CDR2 SVGEGT. The sequence was collected from a woman aged 80 or older with acute or convalescent COVID-19. Sequenced input: peripheral blood. This chain links TRBV6-2 or TRBV6-3 with TRBJ1-2; 7 bases are a match to TRBD1. The CDR3 loop reads CASSGDRTSSNYGYTF. In nucleotides, the CDR3 is TGTGCCAGCAGTGGGGACAGAACTTCTTCTAACTATGGCTACACCTTC.